These T cell receptor beta chains were read from a single sample in a study of blood T cell repertoires in COVID-19. TCRdb's table, derived via immunoSEQ multiplex PCR, lists solely in-frame clones and lacks some. Of some 99,000 clones in the sample, around 84% are singletons; the top ten hold roughly 13%. The sequenced sample consisted of peripheral blood. The receptors shown here come from a woman aged 60-75 years in a cohort sampled during active or convalescent COVID-19. CDR3s leave out the opening cysteine and the closing phenylalanine or tryptophan. Fields, in order: J gene, V gene, CDR3 protein.

>TRBJ2-2|TRBV9
ASSVVAGVNTGELF
>TRBJ2-1|TRBV19
ASSGASGRAGFYNEQF
>TRBJ2-7|TRBV19
ASSRGQGRHEQY
>TRBJ2-3|TRBV30
AWTRALDTQY
>TRBJ2-4|TRBV2
ASSEGGGGNIQY
>TRBJ2-2|TRBV12-3/TRBV12-4
ASSPLLTGELF
>TRBJ2-7|TRBV19
ASSLGLVGEQY
>TRBJ2-2|TRBV11-3
ASSRTGTNTGELF
>TRBJ2-1|TRBV11-2
ASSPFAGSNEQF
>TRBJ2-7|TRBV10-3
AISPGNAYEQY
>TRBJ2-7|TRBV5-6
ASSLGTRGYEQY
>TRBJ1-4|TRBV3-1/TRBV3-2
ASSSWTGWLTNEKLF
>TRBJ1-6|TRBV7-3
ASSSHPNSPLH
>TRBJ2-2|TRBV28
ASGIGELF
>TRBJ1-2|TRBV6-2/TRBV6-3
ASSAGGQGASNYGYT
>TRBJ2-3|TRBV6-5
ASSQGPGGSTQY
>TRBJ2-5|TRBV3-1/TRBV3-2
ASVLDQTQY
>TRBJ1-1|TRBV6-5
ASSRPQGTEAF
>TRBJ1-1|TRBV4-2
ASSQDWRWGNTEAF
>TRBJ2-2|TRBV9
ASSEGGRMNTGELF
>TRBJ2-7|TRBV5-8
ASSFGPGTGTYEQY
>TRBJ1-2|TRBV11-2
ASSLGGFGGYT
>TRBJ2-7|TRBV6-6
ASSRSRTGTYEQY
>TRBJ1-6|TRBV27
ASSWTGDNSPLH
>TRBJ1-1|TRBV3-1/TRBV3-2
ASSPVSGGGLPAF
>TRBJ2-7|TRBV6-1
ASSGGGQGSSYEQY
>TRBJ2-1|TRBV2
ASSEAQARPDEQF
>TRBJ1-1|TRBV13
ASSRRTEAF
>TRBJ1-5|TRBV6-6
ASSYATGGDQPQH
>TRBJ1-1|TRBV29-1
SVESVLNTEAF
>TRBJ1-2|TRBV24-1
ATSDWTGSGANYGYT
>TRBJ2-1|TRBV10-2
ASSETSGVLGNEQF
>TRBJ2-7|TRBV11-2
ASSAGTGATYEQY
>TRBJ1-4|TRBV6-4
ASSDRGHKGEKLF
>TRBJ2-3|TRBV24-1
ATSDRGLQDTQY
>TRBJ1-4|TRBV5-1
ASSLMGRGKGEKLF
>TRBJ2-1|TRBV28
ASSRRAQSSYNEQF
>TRBJ2-4|TRBV5-6
ASSARQGWNIQY
>TRBJ2-3|TRBV25-1
ASSRGSPDTQY
>TRBJ1-2|TRBV6-5
ASSYGGGNYGYT
>TRBJ2-6|TRBV28
ASSLGAGVAGANVLT
>TRBJ2-7|TRBV5-1
ASSPGLGGNYEQY
>TRBJ2-2|TRBV19
ASSFGLAGSYTGELF
>TRBJ2-1|TRBV30
ARGLAGGRSYNEQF
>TRBJ2-2|TRBV11-2
ASSLARVETGELF
>TRBJ1-5|TRBV15
ATSSTRGTPQPQH
>TRBJ2-5|TRBV2
ASSALGAQTQY
>TRBJ1-6|TRBV30
AWSHSGGTYNSPLH
>TRBJ2-1|TRBV18
ASSPSGRAGEQF